This TCR beta chain appears in the sequencing data of a study of shared clonotypes between healthy human individuals. CDR3 length equals 15 residues. V shed 4 bases and J 2 bases; nucleotides not matched to a gene: 9. In germline, CDR1 is GTSNPN, CDR2 SVGIG (reference sequence). Only in-frame clones appear in the TCRdb table, and some are missing; sequencing was by immunoSEQ multiplex PCR. The sample comprises approximately 2.4 million clones, under 97% of which are singletons, and about 0.13% rests with the top ten. CD45RA-negative memory and CD45RA+ naive subsets were split from the CD4+ cells. The sequencing input was naive CD4+ T cells sorted from blood. As for subset: CD45RA+ positively selected. The TCR comes from a man aged 18 to 29 in good health. V gene TRBV30 combines with J gene TRBJ2-7; 9 bases are a match to TRBD1. The DNA for the CDR3 is TGTGCCTGGAATCGAGGGGACAGGGAGGCCTACGAGCAGTACTTC. Translated, it gives CAWNRGDREAYEQYF.